This record covers a single T cell receptor (beta chain). As processed by the authors: By means of reference gene primer amplification, nucleated cell counts were estimated. Clones were read by immunoSEQ multiplex PCR, and TCRdb kept only the in-frame ones, dropping some. V and J calls and clone size are as listed in that table; D and trimming were resolved from the DNA. The sample contains about 14,000 clones, 83% of which appear only once. The length of the CDR3 is 15 residues. The ends lost 4 bases at V and 1 base at J; junction bases unmatched: 5. Germline lookup yields CDR1 SGHTS and CDR2 YDEGEE. The data derive from a study of blood T cell repertoires in COVID-19.

The rearrangement links TRBV5-8 to TRBJ2-5, with TRBD1 matching over 9 bases. The sequence was obtained from a woman in her sixties with acute or convalescent COVID-19. Sequenced sample: peripheral blood. The CDR3 here is CASSIGTGPQETQYF. The DNA for the CDR3 is TGTGCCAGCAGCATAGGGACAGGGCCCCAAGAGACCCAGTACTTC.